This T cell receptor beta chain emerged from a study of cytomegalovirus exposure and HLA in healthy donors. A note on this clone: What it binds is unknown.

Germline CDR1 MNHEY, CDR2 SMNVEV (reference sequence). J was trimmed by 9 bases and V by 5 bases; bases with no gene match: 6. This CDR3 is built from 14 residues. Study-level points and caveats: Highly shared sequence variants in one cluster were likely a sequencing artifact.

The PCR used 60 Vbeta and 13 Jbeta primers. Libraries were prepared by immunoSEQ multiplex PCR; TCRdb keeps only in-frame clonotypes and omits some of them. The sample consists of about 140,000 clones, roughly 77% of them appearing once. This clonotype was obtained from a female donor in good health and CMV-seronegative. The sequenced sample was PBMCs. The chain employs TRBV27 and TRBJ2-1, with 11 bases aligning to TRBD2. CDR3 sequence reads: CASSPSGLAAEQFF. The CDR3, as DNA: TGTGCCAGCAGTCCCTCGGGACTAGCGGCTGAGCAGTTCTTC.